Listed below are T cell receptor beta chains from one sample, sequenced in a study of cytomegalovirus exposure and HLA in healthy donors. TCRdb's table, derived via immunoSEQ multiplex PCR, lists solely in-frame clones and lacks some. The table shows 150,000 to 200,000 clones, with approximately 71% occurring only once. The sample taken for sequencing was PBMCs. These receptors all come from a woman younger than 30 in good health and CMV-seropositive. CDR3s include the opening cysteine and the closing phenylalanine or tryptophan. A D gene is named only where the DNA matches it firmly.

TRBJ2-3 | TRBV9 | . | CASSTEGARTDTQYF
TRBJ2-7 | TRBV11-2 | TRBD2 | CASSPGGLEQYF
TRBJ1-4 | TRBV5-5 | . | CASSLERELFF
TRBJ2-5 | TRBV4-2 | . | CASSLLGEETQYF
TRBJ1-2 | TRBV6-6 | TRBD1 | CASSSLTGGASNGYTF
TRBJ2-2 | TRBV7-9 | . | CASSLVGAGVTNTGELFF
TRBJ1-2 | TRBV4-1 | TRBD1 | CASSQIGQGAYYGYTF
TRBJ1-2 | TRBV6-5 | . | CASSSRYGYTF
TRBJ1-2 | TRBV7-8 | TRBD1 | CASSPQGDSLGYTF
TRBJ1-6 | TRBV4-3 | . | CASSQDQGVDSPLHF
TRBJ2-2 | TRBV6-6 | . | CASTDAISSGTGELFF
TRBJ2-3 | TRBV19 | TRBD2 | CASSWTSGGAFKDTQYF
TRBJ2-2 | TRBV16 | . | CASSQLRLTNTGELFF
TRBJ1-4 | TRBV7-6 | TRBD1 | CASSKTGTGGVGTNEKLFF
TRBJ2-5 | TRBV5-5 | TRBD2 | CASSSLRGGGQETQYF
TRBJ1-1 | TRBV7-2 | . | CASSLVGAPNTEAFF
TRBJ2-1 | TRBV9 | TRBD2 | CASIYAPAGGINEQFF
TRBJ2-7 | TRBV5-4 | TRBD1 | CASSIGQGRDEQYF
TRBJ2-7 | TRBV28 | . | CASRQGQPYEQYF
TRBJ2-1 | TRBV18 | . | CASSPVGSYNEQFF
TRBJ1-2 | TRBV4-3 | TRBD1 | CASSQGTGVLYGYTF
TRBJ2-3 | TRBV2 | TRBD2 | CASKRGGGTDTQYF
TRBJ1-1 | TRBV29-1 | . | CSVGRLNTEAFF
TRBJ2-7 | TRBV2 | TRBD1 | CASRQGRAEQYF
TRBJ2-1 | TRBV11-2 | . | CASSLMGGSYNEQFF
TRBJ1-5 | TRBV18 | . | CASSTASNQPQHF
TRBJ2-3 | TRBV6-5 | TRBD2 | CASRQRGDTRDTQYF
TRBJ1-5 | TRBV7-8 | TRBD1 | CASNDRDQPQHF
TRBJ2-2 | TRBV4-3 | TRBD2 | CASSEGLAGTNTGELFF
TRBJ2-5 | TRBV6-6 | TRBD1 | CASRNYRGQDLETQYF
TRBJ2-1 | TRBV2 | . | CASSEDRYYNEQFF
TRBJ1-1 | TRBV7-9 | TRBD1 | CASSLAGQTEAFF
. | TRBV4-3 | . | CASSQDWPGYEQYF
TRBJ1-1 | TRBV7-9 | . | CASSLSGTEAFF
TRBJ2-3 | TRBV11-3 | . | CASSLQGDTQYF
TRBJ1-6 | TRBV4-2 | TRBD1 | CASSLRGTGENSPLHF
TRBJ2-2 | TRBV18 | . | CASSPGKGHQNTGELFF
TRBJ2-1 | TRBV5-5 | TRBD1 | CASSLVSHRGVARSNEQFF
TRBJ1-2 | TRBV27 | . | CASSPTGYLYGYTF
TRBJ1-1 | TRBV4-2 | . | CASSQVGQGRNTEAFF
TRBJ1-1 | TRBV5-1 | . | CASSSDWDTEAFF
TRBJ1-4 | TRBV19 | . | CASSISGYEKLFF
TRBJ1-1 | TRBV2 | . | CASSALEVPNTEAFF
TRBJ2-7 | TRBV7-9 | TRBD2 | CASSPMGGGNEQYF
TRBJ2-7 | TRBV5-8 | TRBD2 | CASSLLLAGGGYEQYF
TRBJ1-2 | TRBV19 | TRBD1 | CASSIVEGAGYGYTF
TRBJ2-4 | TRBV6-5 | . | CASSYDQDRNIQYF
TRBJ2-4 | TRBV30 | . | CAVSGDISLKNIQYF
TRBJ2-7 | TRBV18 | . | CASSPPMGFEQYF
TRBJ2-7 | TRBV9 | . | CASSAFGHPYSYEQYF
TRBJ1-6 | TRBV9 | . | CASSDFTGVGNSPLHF
TRBJ1-4 | TRBV29-1 | TRBD1 | CSVTGTGAEKLFF
TRBJ1-2 | TRBV7-2 | . | CASSLVLGGGYTF
TRBJ1-2 | TRBV18 | TRBD1 | CASSPGTAYGYTF
TRBJ2-5 | TRBV2 | . | CASSDALLAEYF